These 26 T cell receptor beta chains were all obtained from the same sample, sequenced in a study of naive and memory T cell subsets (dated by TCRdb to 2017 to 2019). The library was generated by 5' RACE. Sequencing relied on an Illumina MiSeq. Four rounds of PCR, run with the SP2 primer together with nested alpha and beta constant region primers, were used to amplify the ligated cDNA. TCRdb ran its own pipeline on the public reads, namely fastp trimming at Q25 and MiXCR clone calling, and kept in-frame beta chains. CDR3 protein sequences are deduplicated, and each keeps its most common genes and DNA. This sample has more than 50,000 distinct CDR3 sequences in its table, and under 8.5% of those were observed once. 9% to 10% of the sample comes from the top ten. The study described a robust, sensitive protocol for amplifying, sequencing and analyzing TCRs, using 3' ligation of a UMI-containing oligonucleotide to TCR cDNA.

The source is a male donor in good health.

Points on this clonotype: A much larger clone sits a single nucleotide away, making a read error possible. CDR3 sequence: CASSDPRGSDTEAYF. DNA for the CDR3: TGTGCCAGCAGTGACCCCAGGGGGTCGGACACTGAAGCTTACTTT. This rearrangement joins TRBV2 to TRBJ1-1, with 7 bases aligning to TRBD1. The CDR3 covers 15 residues. CDR1 and CDR2 from the germline V gene are SNHLY and FYNNEI. Full variable domain (rest looked up from reference TRBV2 and TRBJ1-1): EPEVTQTPSHQVTQMGQEVILRCVPISNHLYFYWYRQILGQKVEFLVSFYNNEISEKSEIFDDQFSVERPDGSNFTLKIRSTKLEDSAMYFCASSDPRGSDTEAYFGQGTRLTVV.

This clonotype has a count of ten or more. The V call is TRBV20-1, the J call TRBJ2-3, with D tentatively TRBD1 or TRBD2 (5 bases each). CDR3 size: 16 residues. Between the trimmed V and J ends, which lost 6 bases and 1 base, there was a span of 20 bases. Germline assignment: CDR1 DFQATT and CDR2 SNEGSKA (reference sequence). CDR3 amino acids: CSADLRALGGTDTQYF. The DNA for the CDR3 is TGCAGTGCAGATCTCAGGGCACTGGGGGGCACAGATACGCAGTATTTT.

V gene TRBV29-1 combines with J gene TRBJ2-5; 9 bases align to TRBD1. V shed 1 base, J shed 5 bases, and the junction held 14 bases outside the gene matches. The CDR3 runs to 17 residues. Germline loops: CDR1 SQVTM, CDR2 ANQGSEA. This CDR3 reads CSVEGRQGDLRDETQYF. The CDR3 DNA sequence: TGCAGCGTTGAAGGTCGACAGGGGGACCTCCGAGATGAGACCCAGTACTTC.

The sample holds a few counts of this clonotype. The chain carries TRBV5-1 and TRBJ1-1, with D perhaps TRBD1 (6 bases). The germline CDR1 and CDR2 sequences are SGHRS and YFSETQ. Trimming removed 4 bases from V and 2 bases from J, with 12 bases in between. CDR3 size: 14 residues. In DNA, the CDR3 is TGCGCCAGCAGCCTACAGGGTAGTAACACTGAAGCTTTCTTT. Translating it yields CASSLQGSNTEAFF.

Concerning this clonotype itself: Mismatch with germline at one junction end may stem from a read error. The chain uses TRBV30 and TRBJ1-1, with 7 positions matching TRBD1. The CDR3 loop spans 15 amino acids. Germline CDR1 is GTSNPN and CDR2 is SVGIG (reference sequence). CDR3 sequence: CAWGVEGGWDTEAFF. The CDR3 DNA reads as TGTGCCTGGGGTGTGGAAGGGGGCTGGGACACTGAAGCTTTCTTT.

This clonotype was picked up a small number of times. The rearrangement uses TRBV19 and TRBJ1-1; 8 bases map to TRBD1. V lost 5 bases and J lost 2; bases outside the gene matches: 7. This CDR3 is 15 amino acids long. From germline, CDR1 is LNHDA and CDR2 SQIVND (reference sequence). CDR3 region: CASSPTGVLNTEAFF. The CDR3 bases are TGTGCCAGTAGTCCGACAGGGGTTCTCAACACTGAAGCTTTCTTT.

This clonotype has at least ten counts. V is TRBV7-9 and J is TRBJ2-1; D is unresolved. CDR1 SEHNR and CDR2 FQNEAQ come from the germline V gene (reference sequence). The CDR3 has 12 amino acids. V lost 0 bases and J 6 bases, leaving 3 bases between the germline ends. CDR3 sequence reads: CASSLAVNEQFF. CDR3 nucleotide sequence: TGTGCCAGCAGCTTAGCGGTCAATGAGCAGTTCTTC.

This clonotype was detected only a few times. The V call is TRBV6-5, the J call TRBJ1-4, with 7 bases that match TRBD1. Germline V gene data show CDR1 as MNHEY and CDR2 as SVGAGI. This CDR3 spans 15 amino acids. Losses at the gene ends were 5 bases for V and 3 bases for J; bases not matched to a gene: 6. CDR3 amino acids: CASSKPGTANEKLFF. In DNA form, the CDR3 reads TGTGCCAGCAGTAAACCCGGGACAGCTAATGAAAAACTGTTTTTT.

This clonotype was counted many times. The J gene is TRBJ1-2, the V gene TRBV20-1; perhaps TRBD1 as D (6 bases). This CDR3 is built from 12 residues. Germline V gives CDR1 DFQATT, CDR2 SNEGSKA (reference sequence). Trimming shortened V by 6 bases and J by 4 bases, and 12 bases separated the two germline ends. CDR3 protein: CSAGATPYGYTF. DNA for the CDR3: TGCAGTGCGGGGGCGACCCCCTATGGCTACACCTTC.

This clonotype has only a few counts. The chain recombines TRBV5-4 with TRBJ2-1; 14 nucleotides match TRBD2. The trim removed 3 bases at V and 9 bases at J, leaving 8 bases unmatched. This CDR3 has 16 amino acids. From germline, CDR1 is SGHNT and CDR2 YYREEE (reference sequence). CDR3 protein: CASSWGLAGVEGEQFF. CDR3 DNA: TGTGCCAGCAGCTGGGGACTAGCGGGAGTAGAGGGTGAGCAGTTCTTC.

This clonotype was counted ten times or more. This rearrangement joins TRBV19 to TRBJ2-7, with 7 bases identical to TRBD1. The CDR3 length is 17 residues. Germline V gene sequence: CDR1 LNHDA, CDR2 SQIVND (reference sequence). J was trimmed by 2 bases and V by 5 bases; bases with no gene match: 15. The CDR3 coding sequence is TGTGCCAGTAGTCTCCGCCCCGGGACAGCCTTCCCCTACGAGCAGTACTTC. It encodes CASSLRPGTAFPYEQYF.

CDR3 nucleotides: TGCAGCGGCATCCTAGCGTACCAAGAGACCCAGTACTTC. It encodes CSGILAYQETQYF. This rearrangement joins TRBV29-1 to TRBJ2-5, with D perhaps TRBD2 (6 bases). Trimming took 7 bases from V and 0 from J, leaving 12 bases between them. The germline gives CDR1 SQVTM, CDR2 ANQGSEA. This CDR3 is 13 amino acids long.

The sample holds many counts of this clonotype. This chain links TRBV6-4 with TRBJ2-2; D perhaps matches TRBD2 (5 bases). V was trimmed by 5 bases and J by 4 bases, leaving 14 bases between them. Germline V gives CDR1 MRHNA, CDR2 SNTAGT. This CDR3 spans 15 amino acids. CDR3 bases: TGTGCCAGCAGTCGATCACTAGGTACCACCGGGGAGCTGTTTTTT. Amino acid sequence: CASSRSLGTTGELFF.

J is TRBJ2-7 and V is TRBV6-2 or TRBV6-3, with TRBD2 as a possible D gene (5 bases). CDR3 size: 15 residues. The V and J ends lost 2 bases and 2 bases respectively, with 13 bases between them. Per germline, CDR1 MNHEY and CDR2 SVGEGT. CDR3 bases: TGTGCCAGCAGTTACCGGGATTTAAGACCCTACGAGCAGTACTTC. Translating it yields CASSYRDLRPYEQYF.

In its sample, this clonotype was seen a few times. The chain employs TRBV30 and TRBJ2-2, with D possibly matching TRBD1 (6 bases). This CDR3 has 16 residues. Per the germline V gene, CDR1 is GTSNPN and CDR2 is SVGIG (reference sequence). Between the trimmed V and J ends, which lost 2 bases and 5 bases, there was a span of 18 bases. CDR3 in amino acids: CAWSSPGAGDTGELFF. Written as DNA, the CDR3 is TGTGCCTGGAGTTCCCCTGGGGCAGGGGATACCGGGGAGCTGTTTTTT.

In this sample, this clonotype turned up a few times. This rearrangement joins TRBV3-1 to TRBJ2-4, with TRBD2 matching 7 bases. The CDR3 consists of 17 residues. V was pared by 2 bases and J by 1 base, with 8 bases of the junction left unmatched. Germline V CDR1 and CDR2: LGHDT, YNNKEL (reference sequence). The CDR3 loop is CASSQSLGGRAKNIQYF. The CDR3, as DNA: TGTGCCAGCAGCCAATCACTGGGGGGGAGGGCCAAAAACATTCAGTACTTC.

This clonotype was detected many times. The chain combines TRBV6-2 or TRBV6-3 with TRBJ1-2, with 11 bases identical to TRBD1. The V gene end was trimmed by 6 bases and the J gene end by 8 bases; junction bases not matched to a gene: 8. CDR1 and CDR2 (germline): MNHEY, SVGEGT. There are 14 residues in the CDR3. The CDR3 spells CASRGTGGTLGYTF. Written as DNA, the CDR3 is TGTGCCAGCAGGGGGACAGGGGGAACCTTAGGCTACACCTTC.

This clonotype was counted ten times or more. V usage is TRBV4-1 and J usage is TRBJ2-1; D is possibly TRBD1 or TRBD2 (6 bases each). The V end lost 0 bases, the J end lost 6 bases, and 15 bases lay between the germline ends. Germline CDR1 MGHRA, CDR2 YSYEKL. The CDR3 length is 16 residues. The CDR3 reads CASSQDGGTTLNEQFF. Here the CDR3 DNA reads TGCGCCAGCAGCCAAGATGGGGGGACAACACTCAATGAGCAGTTCTTC.

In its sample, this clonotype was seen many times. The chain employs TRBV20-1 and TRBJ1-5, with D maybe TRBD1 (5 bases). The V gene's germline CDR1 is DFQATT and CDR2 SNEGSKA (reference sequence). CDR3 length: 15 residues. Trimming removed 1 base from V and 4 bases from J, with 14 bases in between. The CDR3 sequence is CSARGGGTGNQPQHF. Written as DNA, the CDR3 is TGCAGTGCTAGAGGGGGGGGGACGGGGAATCAGCCCCAGCATTTT.

The CDR3 region has the DNA TGCGCCAGCAGCTTGGTGTCTAGCGGGGCGAGAACGCAGTATTTT. As protein: CASSLVSSGARTQYF. The V gene is TRBV5-1, the J gene TRBJ2-3; TRBD2 matches 9 bases. With 0 bases clipped from V and 9 bases from J, the junction kept 8 bases outside the gene matches. This CDR3 has 15 amino acids. Germline V gene sequence: CDR1 SGHRS, CDR2 YFSETQ. Based on the CDR3 plus reference TRBV5-1 and TRBJ2-3, the full variable domain is KAGVTQTPRYLIKTRGQQVTLSCSPISGHRSVSWYQQTPGQGLQFLFEYFSETQRNKGNFPGRFSGRQFSNSRSEMNVSTLELGDSALYLCASSLVSSGARTQYFGPGTRLTVL.

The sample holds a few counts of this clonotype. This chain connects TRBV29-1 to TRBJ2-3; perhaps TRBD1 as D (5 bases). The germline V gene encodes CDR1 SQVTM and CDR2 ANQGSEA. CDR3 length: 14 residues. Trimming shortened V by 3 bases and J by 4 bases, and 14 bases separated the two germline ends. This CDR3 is CSVEIGAPADTQYF. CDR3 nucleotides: TGCAGCGTTGAGATAGGGGCGCCCGCAGATACGCAGTATTTT.

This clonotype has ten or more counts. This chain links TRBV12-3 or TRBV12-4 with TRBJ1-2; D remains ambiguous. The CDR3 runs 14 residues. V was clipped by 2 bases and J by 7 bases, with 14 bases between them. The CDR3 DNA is TGTGCCAGCAGTTTACACGGAACTATGGGTGGCTACACCTTC. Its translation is CASSLHGTMGGYTF.

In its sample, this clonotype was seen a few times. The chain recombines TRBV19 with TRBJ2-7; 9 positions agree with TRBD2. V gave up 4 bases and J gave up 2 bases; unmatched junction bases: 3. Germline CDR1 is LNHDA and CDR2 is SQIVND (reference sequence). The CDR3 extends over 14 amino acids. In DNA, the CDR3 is TGTGCCAGTAGTACCACTAGCGGGCCCTACGAGCAGTACTTC. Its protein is CASSTTSGPYEQYF. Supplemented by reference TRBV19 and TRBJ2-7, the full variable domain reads DGGITQSPKYLFRKEGQNVTLSCEQNLNHDAMYWYRQDPGQGLRLIYYSQIVNDFQKGDIAEGYSVSREKKESFPLTVTSAQKNPTAFYLCASSTTSGPYEQYFGPGTRLTVT.

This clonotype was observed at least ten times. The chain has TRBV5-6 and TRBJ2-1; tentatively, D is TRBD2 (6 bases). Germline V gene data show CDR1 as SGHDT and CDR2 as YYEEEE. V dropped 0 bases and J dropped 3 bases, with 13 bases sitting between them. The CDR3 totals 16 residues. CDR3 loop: CASSLDRGRFYNEQFF. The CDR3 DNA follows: TGTGCCAGCAGCTTGGATCGGGGGAGGTTCTACAATGAGCAGTTCTTC.

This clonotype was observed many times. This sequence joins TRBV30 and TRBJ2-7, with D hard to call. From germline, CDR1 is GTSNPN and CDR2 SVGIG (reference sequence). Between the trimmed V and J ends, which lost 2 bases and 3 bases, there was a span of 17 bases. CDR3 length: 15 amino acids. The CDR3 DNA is TGTGCCTGGAGTCCCCCGCGGCACGGCGGCTACGAGCAGTACTTC. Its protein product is CAWSPPRHGGYEQYF.

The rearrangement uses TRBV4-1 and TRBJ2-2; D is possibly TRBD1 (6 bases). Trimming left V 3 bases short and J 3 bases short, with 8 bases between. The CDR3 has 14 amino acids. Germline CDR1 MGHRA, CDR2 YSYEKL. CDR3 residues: CASSQDSDTGELFF. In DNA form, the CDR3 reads TGCGCCAGCAGCCAGGACAGCGACACCGGGGAGCTGTTTTTT.